This entry lists 5 T cell receptor beta chains sequenced from one sample in a study of blood T cell repertoires in COVID-19. Produced via immunoSEQ multiplex PCR; TCRdb's table is partial and in-frame only. The sample yields approximately 54,000 clones, approximately 82% seen once. The sequenced sample consisted of peripheral blood. These receptors came from a human donor in a cohort sampled during active COVID-19.

The CDR3 is CASSVDRGFDEKLFF. CDR3 coding DNA: TGTGCCAGCAGCGTAGACAGGGGGTTCGATGAAAAACTGTTTTTT. V and J are TRBV9 and TRBJ1-4; 8 bases align to TRBD1. This CDR3 is 15 amino acids long. Trimming took 0 bases from V and 6 from J; bases not matched to a gene: 4. Germline lookup yields CDR1 SGDLS and CDR2 YYNGEE.

The chain recombines TRBV6-6 with TRBJ1-1; no reliable D call. Germline loops: CDR1 MNHNY, CDR2 SVGAGI (reference sequence). The ends were cut back, 6 bases at V and 1 base at J, with 12 bases in the middle. This CDR3 has 14 residues. In nucleotides, the CDR3 is TGTGCCAGCAGAGAACTCGGAGGGAACACTGAAGCTTTCTTT. Translation: CASRELGGNTEAFF.

This clone has a single count. The chain is built from TRBV27 and TRBJ2-1; possibly TRBD2 for D (6 bases). With 5 bases removed from V and 2 bases from J, the gap between germline ends came to 13 bases. The CDR3 has 15 amino acids. CDR1 is MNHEY, CDR2 SMNVEV, per germline (reference sequence). The CDR3 region has the DNA TGTGCCAGCAGTCCCCGGGTAGCGGCCTACAATGAGCAGTTCTTC. Amino acids: CASSPRVAAYNEQFF.

The chain couples TRBV15 to TRBJ2-3; 12 bases line up with TRBD2. This CDR3 region has 17 residues. Germline V CDR1 and CDR2: LNHNV, YYDKDF (reference sequence). J gave up 5 bases and V 1 base, and 7 bases lay outside the gene matches. CDR3 protein: CATSRGGLAGRIDTQYF. The CDR3 bases are TGTGCCACCAGCAGAGGCGGACTAGCGGGAAGGATAGATACGCAGTATTTT.

The CDR3 loop is CASSHYRGFDKNIQYF. CDR3 sequence (DNA): TGTGCCAGCAGCCACTACAGGGGATTTGACAAAAACATTCAGTACTTC. The chain combines TRBV3-1 (or the pseudogene TRBV3-2) with TRBJ2-4; 7 bases map to TRBD1. V shed 3 bases, J shed 3 bases, and the junction held 8 bases outside the gene matches. Germline V CDR1 and CDR2: LGHDT, YNNKEL (reference sequence). The CDR3 has 16 amino acids.